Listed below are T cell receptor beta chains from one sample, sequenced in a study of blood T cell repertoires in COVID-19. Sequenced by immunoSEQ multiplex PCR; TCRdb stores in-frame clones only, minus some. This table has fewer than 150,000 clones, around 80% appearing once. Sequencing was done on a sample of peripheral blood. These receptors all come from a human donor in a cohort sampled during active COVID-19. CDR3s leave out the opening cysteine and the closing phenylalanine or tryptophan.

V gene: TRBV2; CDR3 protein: ASRPDKNTGELF
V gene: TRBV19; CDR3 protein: ASSEGGAANEKLF
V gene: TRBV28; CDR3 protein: ASSQQGMGRTEAF
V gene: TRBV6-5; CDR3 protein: ASSPGQGAF
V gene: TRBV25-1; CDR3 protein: ASSGQKNYNEQF
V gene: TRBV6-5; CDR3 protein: ASNLDRGFGYGYT
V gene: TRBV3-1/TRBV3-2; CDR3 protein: ASSQAGFQETQY
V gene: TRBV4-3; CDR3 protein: ASSQEWAGGTTGELF
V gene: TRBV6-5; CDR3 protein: ASIREGSAF
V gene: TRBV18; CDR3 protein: ASSPGGEKLF
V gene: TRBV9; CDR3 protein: ASSVGGGVTGELF
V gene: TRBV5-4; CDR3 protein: ASSLGGVSNSPLH
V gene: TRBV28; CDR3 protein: ASSLADGAGDGYT
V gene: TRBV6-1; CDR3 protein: ASRVHQGETGYT
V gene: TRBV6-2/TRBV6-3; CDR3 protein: ASSSTGTGVYEQY
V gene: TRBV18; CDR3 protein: ASSPQRTTGTGVGNTIY
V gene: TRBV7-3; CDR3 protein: ASSANREIQAGELF
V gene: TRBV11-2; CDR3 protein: ASSVRGGDSGNTIY
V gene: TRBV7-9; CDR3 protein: ASARGTDTEAF
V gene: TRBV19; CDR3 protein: ASSIGQSDYGYT
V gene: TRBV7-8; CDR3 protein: ASSPQGGYNQPQH
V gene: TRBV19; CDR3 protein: ASMAGWNTGELF
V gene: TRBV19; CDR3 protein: ASTESGSSSNYGYT
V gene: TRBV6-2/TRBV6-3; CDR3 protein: ASSYEIGGTTGELF
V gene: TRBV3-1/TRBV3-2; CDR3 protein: ASSPQGYNEQF
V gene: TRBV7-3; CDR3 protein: ASSYSGGTDTQY
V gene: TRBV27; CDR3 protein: ASSPGALEQY
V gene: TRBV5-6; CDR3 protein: ASSLVGLAEQNNEQF
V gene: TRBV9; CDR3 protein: ASSVTGVGGYT
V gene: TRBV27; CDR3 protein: ASSLEAGGVTGELF
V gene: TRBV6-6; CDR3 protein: ASSYRGANEKLF
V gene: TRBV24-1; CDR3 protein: ATSNTGGRNNEQF
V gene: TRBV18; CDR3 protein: ASSPARQGVETQY
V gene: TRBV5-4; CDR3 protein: ASSRGLAGGSTDTQY
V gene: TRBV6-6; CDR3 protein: ASSSSGGQYGQPQH
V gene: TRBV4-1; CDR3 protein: ASSLASGGTDTQY
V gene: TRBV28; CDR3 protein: ASMWGRRNGYT
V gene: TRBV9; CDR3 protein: ASSVRGNTEAF
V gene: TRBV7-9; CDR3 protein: ASSLIETGGARYGYT
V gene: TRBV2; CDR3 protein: ASSVPGTRETQY
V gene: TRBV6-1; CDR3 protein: ASSEDGQGVNTEAF
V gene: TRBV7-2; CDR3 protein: ASSPWTGGYEQY
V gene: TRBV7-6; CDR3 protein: ASSIRDRGNTGELF
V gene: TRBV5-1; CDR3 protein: ASSLGQMNTEAF